Following are 10 T cell receptor beta chains from one sample sequenced in a study of T cell repertoires and Cas9 in healthy adults. Libraries were prepared by immunoSEQ multiplex PCR; TCRdb keeps only in-frame clonotypes and omits some of them. This sample has around 20,000 clones, with roughly 90% found just once. Sequencing was performed on CD4+ effector T cells (CD127+, CD25-, CD137-, CD154-) from PBMCs; culture status not recorded. These receptors were taken from a human donor in good health.

As concerns this clone: One end of the junction varies from germline; a read error may be responsible. CDR3 DNA: TGTGCCAGCAGTTACGGGGGGCTCGACGTCAATGGCTACACCTTC. Translating gives CASSYGGLDVNGYTF. The chain recombines TRBV10-3 with TRBJ1-2, with D tentatively TRBD1 (6 bases). Germline V gene lookup returns CDR1 ENHRY and CDR2 SYGVKD. This CDR3 spans 15 amino acids.

The chain combines TRBV19 with TRBJ1-6, with 9 bases fitting TRBD1. Germline V gene data show CDR1 as LNHDA and CDR2 as SQIVND (reference sequence). This CDR3 spans 16 amino acids. The junction had 6 bases not matched to a gene; V was cut back by 0 bases and J by 9 bases. The CDR3 bases are TGTGCCAGTAGTATAGATCGGACAGGGGCAGGTTCACCCCTCCACTTT. Translated, it gives CASSIDRTGAGSPLHF.

The rearrangement joins TRBV2 to TRBJ2-7; TRBD2 agrees at 9 bases. Looked up from germline, CDR1 is SNHLY and CDR2 is FYNNEI. The CDR3 spans 13 residues. Losses at the gene ends were 6 bases for V and 1 base for J; bases not matched to a gene: 1. The CDR3: CASRTSGSYEQYF. DNA for the CDR3: TGTGCCAGCAGGACTAGCGGATCCTACGAGCAGTACTTC.

V and J are TRBV6-7 and TRBJ2-7; D is tentatively TRBD1 or TRBD2 (5 bases each). TRBV6-7 is designated an ORF whose function remains uncertain. V was clipped by 0 bases and J by 0 bases, with 9 bases between them. CDR3 size: 15 residues. The CDR3 nucleotides read TGTGCCAGCAGTTACTCGAAGGGGAGCTCCTACGAGCAGTACTTC. Translating it yields CASSYSKGSSYEQYF.

The J gene is TRBJ1-2, the V gene TRBV6-8; no clear D. The germline V gene has CDR1 MNHGY and CDR2 SAAAGT. V shed 10 bases and J shed 0 bases, with 18 bases lying between them. CDR3 size: 15 residues. The DNA of the CDR3 is TGTGCCACCAAGAGATATGGGCAAGCTAACTATGGCTACACCTTC. It yields the protein CATKRYGQANYGYTF.

V usage is TRBV10-3 and J usage is TRBJ1-1, with 10 bases matching TRBD1. CDR1 ENHRY and CDR2 SYGVKD come from the germline V gene. This CDR3 spans 14 amino acids. The V gene end was trimmed by 6 bases and the J gene end by 1 base; junction bases not matched to a gene: 2. The CDR3 sequence: CAIRGDRGNTEAFF. The CDR3 DNA reads TGTGCCATCAGGGGGGACAGGGGGAACACTGAAGCTTTCTTT.

The J gene is TRBJ1-1, the V gene TRBV28, with D perhaps matching TRBD1 (5 bases). Germline CDR1 and CDR2: MDHEN and SYDVKM. With 3 bases removed from V and 0 bases from J, the gap between germline ends came to 17 bases. CDR3 length equals 17 residues. This CDR3 is CASSFGTSWGMNTEAFF. CDR3 bases: TGTGCCAGCAGTTTTGGAACCAGCTGGGGCATGAACACTGAAGCTTTCTTT.

This chain uses TRBV19 with TRBJ2-5, with 11 bases matching TRBD1. Germline lookup yields CDR1 LNHDA and CDR2 SQIVND (reference sequence). J lost 0 bases, V lost 7 bases, and 13 bases had no gene match. This CDR3 region has 18 residues. CDR3 nucleotide sequence: TGTGCCAGTAAGGGTTCTTTAGGGGACAGGGGGTACCAAGAGACCCAGTACTTC. It yields the protein CASKGSLGDRGYQETQYF.

This clone was observed a handful of times. The V gene is TRBV19, the J gene TRBJ1-2, with 8 nucleotides matching TRBD1. The germline CDR1 and CDR2 sequences are LNHDA and SQIVND (reference sequence). The ends lost 7 bases at V and 2 bases at J; junction bases unmatched: 15. The CDR3 totals 17 residues. The CDR3 region has the DNA TGTGCCAGTACAGGGGAAGGGGCAGGGGGCTTGAACTATGGCTACACCTTC. Protein sequence: CASTGEGAGGLNYGYTF. Full variable domain (remainder filled in from reference TRBV19 and TRBJ1-2): DGGITQSPKYLFRKEGQNVTLSCEQNLNHDAMYWYRQDPGQGLRLIYYSQIVNDFQKGDIAEGYSVSREKKESFPLTVTSAQKNPTAFYLCASTGEGAGGLNYGYTFGSGTRLTVV.

This rearrangement joins TRBV7-8 to TRBJ1-5; D is unclear. The CDR3 extends over 14 amino acids. Germline loops: CDR1 SGHVS, CDR2 FQNEAQ. Trimming removed 1 base from V and 2 bases from J, with 6 bases in between. As DNA, the CDR3 is TGTGCCAGCAGCTTAGATACAGGCAATCAGCCCCAGCATTTT. The encoded protein is CASSLDTGNQPQHF.